Listed below are T cell receptor beta chains from one sample, sequenced in a study of identical twins. TCRdb redid the calling of the 5' RACE reads with MiXCR, one entry per CDR3 protein. Of about 190,000 distinct CDR3 sequences listed, 15% to 20% were seen once; the top ten hold less than 45%. The same data also contributed to another study, on T cells expressing NK-cell markers.

The source material was CD8+ T cells sorted from blood. These receptors all stem from a woman younger than 35 in good health. Both conserved end residues are part of each CDR3.

V	J	CDR3
TRBV5-1	TRBJ2-7	CASSLGWGLDYEQYF
TRBV9	TRBJ2-1	CASSVWENDQFF
TRBV10-3	TRBJ2-2	CAISEPGAGELFF
TRBV7-9	TRBJ2-1	CASSPRTGEVHNEQFF
TRBV20-1	TRBJ2-1	CSARSEQGGNEQFF
TRBV12-3/TRBV12-4	TRBJ2-7	CASTLGDFTYEQYF
TRBV4-3	TRBJ1-2	CASSQDSGGAGGYTF
TRBV2	TRBJ2-4	CASSEAHVIYF
TRBV7-9	TRBJ1-3	CASSWDREGNTIYF
TRBV4-2	TRBJ2-7	CASSQEQRNYEQYF
TRBV12-3/TRBV12-4	TRBJ1-1	CASSLMQGSNTEAFF
TRBV4-3	TRBJ2-1	CASSQDTYSSGTYNEQFF
TRBV12-3/TRBV12-4	TRBJ2-3	CASSLAGVIDTQYF
TRBV13	TRBJ1-1	CASSLGPGDTEAFF
TRBV12-3/TRBV12-4	TRBJ2-7	CASSSEVISVPREQYF
TRBV7-9	TRBJ2-1	CASSSSIYNEQFF
TRBV7-6	TRBJ2-1	CASSLAGQGYLSYNEQFF
TRBV6-6	TRBJ2-7	CASSWDRVHEQYF
TRBV3-1	TRBJ2-1	CASSQDRSNEQFF
TRBV7-2	TRBJ2-7	CASSLLSSSYEQYF
TRBV29-1	TRBJ2-5	CSVRGGDGETQYF
TRBV20-1	TRBJ1-1	CSAPMNTEAFF
TRBV7-9	TRBJ2-3	CASSADSRVDTQYF
TRBV25-1	TRBJ2-7	CASSDRQGISYEQYF
TRBV6-1	TRBJ2-1	CASSLVPGPYNEQFF
TRBV5-6	TRBJ1-4	CASSLPTGESEKLFF
TRBV12-3/TRBV12-4	TRBJ2-3	CATSYGDTQYF
TRBV10-3	TRBJ2-3	CAISESGGLADTQYF